This T cell receptor beta chain was sequenced in a study of cytomegalovirus exposure and HLA in healthy donors. Produced via immunoSEQ multiplex PCR; TCRdb's table is partial and in-frame only. The sample includes roughly 150,000 clones, approximately 96% of them seen just once. Details on this clone: Its antigen is undetermined.

The donors were part of the validation cohort, which consisted of more than 90 subjects and was separate from the first cohort of under 750 subjects. Whole-study findings and limits: With high specificity and sensitivity, the classifier reportedly diagnosed cytomegalovirus status. The authors listed approximately 150 TCR beta chains as cytomegalovirus-associated.

The specimen sequenced was PBMCs. This receptor was identified in a woman aged 18-30 years in good health and CMV-seronegative.

CDR3 residues: CASSQESSRGFDEQFF. The CDR3 nucleotides are TGCGCCAGCAGCCAAGAGTCGTCCAGGGGGTTCGATGAGCAGTTCTTC. V is TRBV4-3 and J is TRBJ2-1; 7 nucleotides line up with TRBD1. The CDR3 has 16 residues. Germline lookup yields CDR1 LGHNA and CDR2 YSLEER. Trimming removed 0 bases from V and 8 bases from J; junction bases left unmatched: 10.